This T cell receptor beta chain is drawn from a study of shared clonotypes between healthy human individuals. Sequenced by immunoSEQ multiplex PCR; TCRdb stores in-frame clones only, minus some. Among about 2.3 million clones listed, over 90% were seen once. Remarks on this clone: A junction end diverges from the germline sequence, so it may reflect a read error. The sample carries other DNA sequences with the same CDR3.

Germline assignment: CDR1 MGHRA and CDR2 YSYEKL. This CDR3 is built from 16 residues. Sequencing was performed on naive CD4+ T cells from PBMCs. The subset denotes: CD45RA+ positively selected. The chain is built from TRBV4-1 and TRBJ1-1; 7 bases fit TRBD1. This receptor was identified in a young man in good health. Some clones in this sample may be carry-over from other donors' samples. CDR3 sequence reads: CASSHTRGGQSTEAFF. CDR3 nucleotides: TGCGCCAGCAGCCACACTCGAGGGGGACAGTCAACTGAGGCTTTCTTT.